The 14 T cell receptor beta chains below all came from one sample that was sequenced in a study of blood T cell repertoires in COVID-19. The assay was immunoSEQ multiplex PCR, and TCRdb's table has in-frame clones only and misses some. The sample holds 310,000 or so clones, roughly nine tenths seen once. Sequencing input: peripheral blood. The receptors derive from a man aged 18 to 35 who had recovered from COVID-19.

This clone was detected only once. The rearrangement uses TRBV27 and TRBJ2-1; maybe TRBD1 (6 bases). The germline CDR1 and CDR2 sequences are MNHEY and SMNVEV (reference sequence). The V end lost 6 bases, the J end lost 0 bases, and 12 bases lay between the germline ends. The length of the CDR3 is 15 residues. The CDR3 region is CASSWDISSYNEQFF. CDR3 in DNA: TGTGCCAGCAGCTGGGACATCAGCTCCTACAATGAGCAGTTCTTC.

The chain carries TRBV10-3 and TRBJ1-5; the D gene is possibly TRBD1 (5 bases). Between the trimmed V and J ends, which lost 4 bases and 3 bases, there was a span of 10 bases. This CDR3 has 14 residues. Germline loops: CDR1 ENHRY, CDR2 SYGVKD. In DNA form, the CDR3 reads TGTGCCATCAGTGCGGGCAGGGACAATCAGCCCCAGCATTTT. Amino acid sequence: CAISAGRDNQPQHF.

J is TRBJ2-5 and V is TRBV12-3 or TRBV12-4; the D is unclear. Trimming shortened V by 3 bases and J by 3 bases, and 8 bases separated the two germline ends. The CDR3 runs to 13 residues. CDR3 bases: TGTGCCAGCAGTTTTAATGCGAAAGAGACCCAGTACTTC. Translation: CASSFNAKETQYF.

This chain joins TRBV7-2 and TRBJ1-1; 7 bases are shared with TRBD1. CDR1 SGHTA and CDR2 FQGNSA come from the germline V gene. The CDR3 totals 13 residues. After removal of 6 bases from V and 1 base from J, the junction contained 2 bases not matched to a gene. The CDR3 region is CASRGDRNTEAFF. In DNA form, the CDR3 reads TGTGCCAGCAGGGGGGACAGGAACACTGAAGCTTTCTTT.

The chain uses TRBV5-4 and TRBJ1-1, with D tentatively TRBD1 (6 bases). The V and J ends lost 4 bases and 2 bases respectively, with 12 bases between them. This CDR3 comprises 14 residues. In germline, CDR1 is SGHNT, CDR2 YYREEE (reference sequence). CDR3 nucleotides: TGTGCCAGCAGCCTGGGGGCGAGAAACACTGAAGCTTTCTTT. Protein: CASSLGARNTEAFF.

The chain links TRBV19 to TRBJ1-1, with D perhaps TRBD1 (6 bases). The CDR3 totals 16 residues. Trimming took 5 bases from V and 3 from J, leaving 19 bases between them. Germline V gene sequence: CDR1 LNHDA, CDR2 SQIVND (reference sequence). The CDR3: CASSGPPGHIYTEAFF. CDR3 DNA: TGTGCCAGTAGTGGCCCTCCGGGACACATTTACACTGAAGCTTTCTTT.

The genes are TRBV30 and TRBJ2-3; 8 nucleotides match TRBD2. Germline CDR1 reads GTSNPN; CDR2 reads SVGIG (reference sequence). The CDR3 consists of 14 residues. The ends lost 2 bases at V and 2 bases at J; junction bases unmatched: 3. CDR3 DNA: TGTGCCTGGAGTTTAGCGGGGCTCACAGATACGCAGTATTTT. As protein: CAWSLAGLTDTQYF.

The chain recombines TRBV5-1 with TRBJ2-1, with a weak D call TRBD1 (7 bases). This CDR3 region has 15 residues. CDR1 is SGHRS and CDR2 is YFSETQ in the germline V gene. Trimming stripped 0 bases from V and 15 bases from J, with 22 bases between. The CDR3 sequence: CASSLGGGGRWSGFF. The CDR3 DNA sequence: TGCGCCAGCAGCTTGGGAGGAGGGGGCCGGTGGTCGGGGTTCTTC.

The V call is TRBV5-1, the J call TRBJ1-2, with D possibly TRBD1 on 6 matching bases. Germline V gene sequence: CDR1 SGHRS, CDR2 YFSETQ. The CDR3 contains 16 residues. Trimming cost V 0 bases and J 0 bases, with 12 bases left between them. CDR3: CASSLASAGANYGYTF. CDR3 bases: TGCGCCAGCAGCTTGGCGTCGGCAGGGGCTAACTATGGCTACACCTTC.

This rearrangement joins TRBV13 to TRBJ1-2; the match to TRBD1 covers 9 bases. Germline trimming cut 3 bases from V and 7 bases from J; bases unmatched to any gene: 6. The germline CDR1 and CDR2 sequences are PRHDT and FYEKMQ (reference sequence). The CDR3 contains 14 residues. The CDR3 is CASSFRDRDPGYTF. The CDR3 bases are TGTGCCAGCAGCTTCCGGGACAGGGATCCTGGCTACACCTTC.

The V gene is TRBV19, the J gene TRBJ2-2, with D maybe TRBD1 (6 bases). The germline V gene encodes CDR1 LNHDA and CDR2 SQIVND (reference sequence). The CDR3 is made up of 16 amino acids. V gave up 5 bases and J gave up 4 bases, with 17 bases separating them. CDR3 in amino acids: CASSLYAGTITGELFF. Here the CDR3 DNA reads TGTGCCAGTAGTCTTTACGCCGGGACAATCACCGGGGAGCTGTTTTTT. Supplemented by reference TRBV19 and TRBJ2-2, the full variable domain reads DGGITQSPKYLFRKEGQNVTLSCEQNLNHDAMYWYRQDPGQGLRLIYYSQIVNDFQKGDIAEGYSVSREKKESFPLTVTSAQKNPTAFYLCASSLYAGTITGELFFGEGSRLTVL.

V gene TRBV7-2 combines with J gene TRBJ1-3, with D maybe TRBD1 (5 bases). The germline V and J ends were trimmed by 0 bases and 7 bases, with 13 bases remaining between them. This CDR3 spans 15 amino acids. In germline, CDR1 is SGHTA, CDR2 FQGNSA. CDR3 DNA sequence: TGTGCCAGCAGCTTAGCATGGAGGGGAGGTAACACCATATATTTT. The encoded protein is CASSLAWRGGNTIYF.

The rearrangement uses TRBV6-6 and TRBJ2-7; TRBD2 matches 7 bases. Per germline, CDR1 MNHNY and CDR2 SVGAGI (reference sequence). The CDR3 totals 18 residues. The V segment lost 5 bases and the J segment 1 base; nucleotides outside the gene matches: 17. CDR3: CASSPATDIAGFSYEQYF. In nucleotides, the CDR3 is TGTGCCAGCAGTCCAGCGACAGACATAGCGGGTTTTTCCTACGAGCAGTACTTC.

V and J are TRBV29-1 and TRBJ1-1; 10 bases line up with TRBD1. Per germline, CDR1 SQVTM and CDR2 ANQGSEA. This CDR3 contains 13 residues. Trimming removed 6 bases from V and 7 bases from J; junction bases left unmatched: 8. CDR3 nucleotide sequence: TGCAGCGTGACCGGGACAGGGGTTGGTGAAGCTTTCTTT. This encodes CSVTGTGVGEAFF.